This T cell receptor (beta chain) is drawn from a study of T cells in Graves' hyperthyroidism and ophthalmopathy (dated by TCRdb to the late 2010s). A note on the overall study: Peripheral blood was collected at initial diagnosis, before any treatment. In addition, the study compared T-cell repertoires in thyroid tissue and in blood from several Graves' hyperthyroidism patients. The paper describes TCR Vbeta CDR3 sequencing of around 140 peripheral blood samples, made up of 43 ophthalmopathy patients, 70 to 75 hyperthyroidism patients and roughly 17 progressor patients. For training and testing, the 100 or so patients in the discovery cohort were randomly divided in a 7:3 ratio. Following sampling, methimazole starting at 30 mg daily was given to hyperthyroidism patients, and high-dose intravenous methylprednisolone was given to ophthalmopathy patients. To identify distinguishing TCR V-J signatures, a discovery cohort of 95 to 100 patients was used, comprising some 43 with Graves' ophthalmopathy and around 60 with stable Graves' hyperthyroidism. Prospective prediction of ophthalmopathy was tested in an independent validation cohort of 18 to 20 hyperthyroidism patients and around 16 patients who later progressed to ophthalmopathy. The full study reports these points: Most expanded thyroid clonotypes (frequency above 0.001) were also found in blood, which suggests that blood repertoires may mirror thyroid immune responses. In cross-validation, a model built on a 13 V-J signature told ophthalmopathy apart from stable hyperthyroidism with approximately 91% sensitivity and about 81% specificity, and in testing the same model reached 80%/75%. In validation, the model predicted progression to ophthalmopathy a median of roughly 6.5 months before onset, with approximately 71% sensitivity and about 72% specificity. Sample size was not statistically predetermined, and blinding of investigators to group allocation was not performed.

A patient counted as having stable Graves' hyperthyroidism if no progression to ophthalmopathy occurred over 18 months of follow-up. Hyperthyroidism patients were newly diagnosed, had a disease duration of under 2 months, and were aged 18 to 65 years. Patients with uncontrolled infections, other autoimmune diseases, pregnancy or lactation were excluded. Diagnoses were established on the basis of clinical symptoms, serum thyroxine and TRAb, thyroid ultrasound, and orbital computed tomography. Ficoll-Paque density gradient centrifugation was used to isolate PBMCs from 8 to 10 ml of fresh peripheral blood. Trizol reagent was used to extract total RNA, and RNA quality was then checked on an Agilent 2100 Bioanalyzer. This clonotype occurred a few times. Which antigen it targets is not known. No much larger clonotype is one base removed from it; base qualities were not supplied. TCR beta CDR3 regions were amplified from RNA transcripts. The TCR CDR3 was subjected to a first round of RT-PCR using the HTBI primer set and the Qiagen OneStep RT-PCR kit. A second multiplex PCR round built the libraries, followed by size selection and purification. Sequencing of the libraries was done on an Illumina HiSeq2000 using paired-end 100 bp reads. In the paper's pipeline: SOAPnuke was used to process the raw data, removing reads that contained adapters or uncalled bases, had a mean Phred below 15, or lacked an exact match to the constant primer or identifier. High-quality paired reads were merged with COPE v1.2.5, and unique nucleotide sequences were defined as clonotypes. Clonotypes were aligned to IMGT TRBV, TRBD and TRBJ reference segments using MiTCR v1.1. The analysis included only V-J combinations with a frequency above 0.0001, which together covered 98% to 99.2% of the repertoires. The TCS score was defined as the ratio of F50 (clonal expansion) to E x V (chaos), calculated using BLOSUM62-based TCRdist between CDR3 peptides within each V-J. Welch's t-statistics and random forest reduced 500 to 550 V-J features to 10 to 15, which were used in a naive Bayes classifier (R e1071). Clones were called with MiXCR by TCRdb after fastp trimmed the public reads at Q25, and only in-frame beta chains were retained. Each record represents a unique CDR3 protein, reported with the most common genes and DNA among its rows. TCRdb, rather than the study authors, made the V and J calls. The table for this sample lists around 520,000 distinct CDR3 sequences; approximately 14% of them were counted only once. About 15% of the sample is taken by the ten largest.

Relative to germline, V is missing 0 bases and J is missing 0 bases, with 4 bases of the junction outside any gene match. The germline V gene encodes CDR1 SGHDN and CDR2 FVKESK. The CDR3, from cysteine to phenylalanine, totals 16 residues. Only the CDR3 region is kept as DNA, spanning 48 bases read in frame from base 1. This receptor was identified in a woman between 40 and 50 years old with Graves' hyperthyroidism. Sequencing used blood. The sequence links TRBV14 to TRBJ2-7, with TRBD1 matching 8 junction bases. At the DNA level, the sequence is TGTGCCAGCAGCCAAGAAGTTACAGGGGGCTCCTACGAGCAGTACTTC. This codes for CASSQEVTGGSYEQYF.